The TCR beta chain under discussion was sequenced for a study of vaccination and CD4 T cells after COVID-19. For this clonotype: Its antigen is not known.

Cultured CD4+ T-cell DNA underwent Oncomine TCR Beta short-read sequencing. TCRdb used MiXCR to reprocess the PCR reads, holding one entry per CDR3 protein. The data contain about 16,000 distinct CDR3 sequences, approximately 50% of them seen just once; the ten biggest clones take up less than 9.5%. Treatment here: roughly ten-day PBMC culture with coronavirus spike peptide pools or control peptides (ViraFEST assay). Germline V gives CDR1 MNHEY, CDR2 SMNVEV (reference sequence). Trimming took 3 bases from V and 8 from J, leaving 17 bases between them. CDR3 size: 15 residues. Source material: CD4+ T cells from blood, cultured in vitro. This TCR came from a human donor who had recovered from COVID-19. V gene TRBV27 combines with J gene TRBJ2-1; possible D gene TRBD2, 7 bases. The CDR3 region is CASSFDIGGGDEQFF. The CDR3 nucleotides are TGTGCCAGCAGTTTTGATATAGGCGGGGGCGATGAGCAGTTCTTC.